This T cell receptor beta chain was recovered during a study of control samples from healthy donors and cancer patients. Sequencing was performed with immunoSEQ multiplex PCR; in TCRdb, only in-frame clones are kept and a portion is missing. The data contain about 120,000 clones, over 90% of them seen just once; the ten biggest clones take up around 2.5%. This TCR was sampled from a man younger than 45 in good health. Sequenced input: blood.

As DNA, the CDR3 is TGTGCCAGCAGCTTGCGGGGGAACACTGAAGCTTTCTTT. Its translation: CASSLRGNTEAFF. The chain couples TRBV13 to TRBJ1-1, with D unresolved. The ends were cut back, 3 bases at V and 1 base at J, with 6 bases in the middle. Looked up from germline, CDR1 is PRHDT and CDR2 is FYEKMQ (reference sequence). This CDR3 contains 13 residues.